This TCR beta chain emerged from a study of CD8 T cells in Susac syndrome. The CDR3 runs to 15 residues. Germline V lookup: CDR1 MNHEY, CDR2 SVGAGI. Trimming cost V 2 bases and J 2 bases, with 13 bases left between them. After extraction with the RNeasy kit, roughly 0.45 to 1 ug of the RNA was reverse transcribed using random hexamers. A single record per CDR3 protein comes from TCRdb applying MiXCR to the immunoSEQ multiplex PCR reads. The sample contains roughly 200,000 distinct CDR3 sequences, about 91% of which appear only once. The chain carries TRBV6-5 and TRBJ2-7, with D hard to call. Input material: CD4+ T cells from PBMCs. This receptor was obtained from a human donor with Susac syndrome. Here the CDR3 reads CASSYAAKLTYEQYF. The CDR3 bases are TGTGCCAGCAGTTACGCAGCGAAACTGACCTACGAGCAGTACTTC.